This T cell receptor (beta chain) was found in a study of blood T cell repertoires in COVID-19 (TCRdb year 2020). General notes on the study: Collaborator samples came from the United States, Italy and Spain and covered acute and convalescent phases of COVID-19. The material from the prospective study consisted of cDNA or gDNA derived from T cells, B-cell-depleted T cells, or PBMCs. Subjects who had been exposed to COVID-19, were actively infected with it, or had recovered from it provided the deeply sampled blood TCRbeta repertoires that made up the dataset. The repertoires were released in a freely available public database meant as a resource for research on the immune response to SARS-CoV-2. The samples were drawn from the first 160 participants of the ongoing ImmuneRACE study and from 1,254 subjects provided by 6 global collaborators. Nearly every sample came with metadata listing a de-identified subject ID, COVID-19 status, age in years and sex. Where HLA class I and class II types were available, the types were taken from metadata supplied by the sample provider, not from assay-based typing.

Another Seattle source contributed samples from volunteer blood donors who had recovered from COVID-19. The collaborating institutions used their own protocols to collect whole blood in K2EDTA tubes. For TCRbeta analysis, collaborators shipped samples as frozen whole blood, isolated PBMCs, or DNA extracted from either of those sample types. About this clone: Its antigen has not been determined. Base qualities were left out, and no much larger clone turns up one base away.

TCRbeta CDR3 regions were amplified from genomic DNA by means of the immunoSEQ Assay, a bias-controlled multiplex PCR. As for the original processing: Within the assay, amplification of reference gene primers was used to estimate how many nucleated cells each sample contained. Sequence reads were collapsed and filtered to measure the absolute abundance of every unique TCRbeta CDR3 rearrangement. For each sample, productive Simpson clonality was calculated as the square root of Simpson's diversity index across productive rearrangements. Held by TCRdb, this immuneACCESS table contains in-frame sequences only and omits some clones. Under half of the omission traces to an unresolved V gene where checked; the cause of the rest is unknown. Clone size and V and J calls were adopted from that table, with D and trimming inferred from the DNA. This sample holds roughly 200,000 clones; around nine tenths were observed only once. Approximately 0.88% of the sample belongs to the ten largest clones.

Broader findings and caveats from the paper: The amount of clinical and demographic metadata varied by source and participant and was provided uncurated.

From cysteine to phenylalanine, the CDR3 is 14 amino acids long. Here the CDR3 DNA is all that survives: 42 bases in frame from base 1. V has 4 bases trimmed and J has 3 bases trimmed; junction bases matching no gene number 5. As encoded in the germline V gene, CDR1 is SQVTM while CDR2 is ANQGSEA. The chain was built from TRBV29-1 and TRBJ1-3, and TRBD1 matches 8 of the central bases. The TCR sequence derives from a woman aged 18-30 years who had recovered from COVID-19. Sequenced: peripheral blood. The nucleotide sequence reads TGCAGCGTTGTAGGACAGGGAGGTGGAAACACCATATATTTT. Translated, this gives CSVVGQGGGNTIYF.